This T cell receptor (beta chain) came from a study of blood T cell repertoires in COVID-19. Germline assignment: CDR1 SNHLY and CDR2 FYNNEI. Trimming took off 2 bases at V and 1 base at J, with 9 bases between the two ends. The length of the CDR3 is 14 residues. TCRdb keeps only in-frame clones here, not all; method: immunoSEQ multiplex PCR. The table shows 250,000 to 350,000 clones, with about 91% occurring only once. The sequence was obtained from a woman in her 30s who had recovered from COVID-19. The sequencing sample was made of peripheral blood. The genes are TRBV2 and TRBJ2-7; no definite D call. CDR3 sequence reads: CASSERPTSYEQYF. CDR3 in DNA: TGTGCCAGCAGTGAAAGGCCGACTTCCTACGAGCAGTACTTC.